The 23 T cell receptor beta chains below all came from one sample that was sequenced in a study of blood T cell repertoires in COVID-19. Produced via immunoSEQ multiplex PCR; TCRdb's table is partial and in-frame only. The sample yields roughly 40,000 clones, roughly 73% seen once. Sample: peripheral blood. The receptors here all came from a man of 80 years or more with acute or convalescent COVID-19.

V usage is TRBV28 and J usage is TRBJ2-1; 8 bases match TRBD2. In germline, CDR1 is MDHEN, CDR2 SYDVKM. V trimming: 3 bases; J trimming: 5 bases; junction bases outside the gene matches: 9. CDR3 size: 16 residues. The CDR3 DNA reads TGTGCCAGCAGTTTCTCACTAGCGGTCAAAAACAATGAGCAGTTCTTC. Its translation: CASSFSLAVKNNEQFF.

The V call is TRBV2, the J call TRBJ2-5; D perhaps matches TRBD2 (7 bases). Germline CDR1 is SNHLY and CDR2 is FYNNEI. CDR3 length equals 13 residues. V lost 7 bases and J 4 bases, leaving 13 bases between the germline ends. CDR3 in DNA: TGTGCCAGCAAGGGGGGGCATAGAGAGACCCAGTACTTC. This encodes CASKGGHRETQYF.

This clone was counted only a few times. The chain recombines TRBV28 with TRBJ1-5, with D possibly being TRBD1 (5 bases). Germline V gives CDR1 MDHEN, CDR2 SYDVKM. The V end was cut by 4 bases, the J end by 6 bases, with 7 bases between. The CDR3 is 12 amino acids. The CDR3 here is CASSSGFQPQHF. CDR3 in DNA: TGTGCCAGCAGTTCAGGGTTTCAGCCCCAGCATTTT.

The chain links TRBV5-5 to TRBJ1-4; unclear D gene. V lost 5 bases to trimming and J lost 5 bases, with 22 bases between them. Per germline, CDR1 SGHKS and CDR2 YYEKEE (reference sequence). CDR3 size: 17 residues. The DNA of the CDR3 is TGTGCCAGCAGAAGTTTTGGACGGGGAGCTTTGAATGAAAAACTGTTTTTT. This sequence encodes CASRSFGRGALNEKLFF.

A single count supports this clone. V is TRBV7-6 and J is TRBJ1-1, with D hard to call. V lost 7 bases, J lost 0 bases, and 15 bases lay in between. The CDR3 has 15 residues. The germline gives CDR1 SGHVS, CDR2 FNYEAQ. Here the CDR3 DNA reads TGTGCCAGCACCCCCAATGGGGAGATGAACACTGAAGCTTTCTTT. It is translated as CASTPNGEMNTEAFF.

This sequence joins TRBV18 and TRBJ2-2, with D tentatively TRBD1 (5 bases). Looked up from germline, CDR1 is KGHSH and CDR2 is LQKENI. The CDR3 is 13 amino acids. Trimming stripped 8 bases from V and 7 bases from J, with 14 bases between. The CDR3 reads CASRDSNVGELFF. Here the CDR3 DNA reads TGTGCCAGCCGTGACAGTAACGTCGGGGAGCTGTTTTTT.

The chain has TRBV6-5 and TRBJ1-2, with 9 bases matching TRBD1. With 0 bases clipped from V and 7 bases from J, the junction kept 3 bases outside the gene matches. Looked up from germline, CDR1 is MNHEY and CDR2 is SVGAGI. This CDR3 comprises 14 residues. The CDR3 region has the DNA TGTGCCAGCAGTTACTCCGGGACAGGGCCTGGCTACACCTTC. This encodes CASSYSGTGPGYTF.

The J gene is TRBJ2-1, the V gene TRBV27, with TRBD1 matching over 11 bases. Germline lookup yields CDR1 MNHEY and CDR2 SMNVEV (reference sequence). With V trimmed by 8 bases and J by 7 bases, 7 bases remained unmatched. This CDR3 has 14 residues. CDR3 nucleotide sequence: TGTGCCAGCGGCCGGGACAGGGGGTTGAATGAGCAGTTCTTC. Translated: CASGRDRGLNEQFF.

The J gene is TRBJ1-3, the V gene TRBV12-3 or TRBV12-4, with no clear D. The CDR3 spans 12 residues. V was trimmed by 11 bases and J by 0 bases, leaving 8 bases between them. CDR3 region: CAVRNSGNTIYF. CDR3 nucleotide sequence: TGTGCCGTGAGAAACTCTGGAAACACCATATATTTT.

The chain recombines TRBV7-8 with TRBJ2-7; 7 bases align to TRBD2. Germline V gene lookup returns CDR1 SGHVS and CDR2 FQNEAQ. This CDR3 is built from 14 residues. V shed 7 bases and J 2 bases; nucleotides not matched to a gene: 8. The CDR3 loop reads CASNTGAGTYEQYF. CDR3 nucleotide sequence: TGTGCCAGCAACACTGGAGCGGGAACCTACGAGCAGTACTTC. The entire variable domain, with the rest obtained from reference TRBV7-8 and TRBJ2-7, is as follows: GAGVSQSPRYKVAKRGQDVALRCDPISGHVSLFWYQQALGQGPEFLTYFQNEAQLDKSGLPSDRFFAERPEGSVSTLKIQRTQQEDSAVYLCASNTGAGTYEQYFGPGTRLTVT.

The chain links TRBV2 to TRBJ2-3; D possibly corresponds to TRBD1 (5 bases). This CDR3 is built from 14 residues. The germline V gene has CDR1 SNHLY and CDR2 FYNNEI. V lost 2 bases and J lost 6, with 12 bases in between. CDR3 sequence: CASSERQGGDTQYF. CDR3 nucleotides: TGTGCCAGCAGTGAAAGGCAGGGCGGTGATACGCAGTATTTT. The whole variable domain, filled in from reference TRBV2 and TRBJ2-3, reads EPEVTQTPSHQVTQMGQEVILRCVPISNHLYFYWYRQILGQKVEFLVSFYNNEISEKSEIFDDQFSVERPDGSNFTLKIRSTKLEDSAMYFCASSERQGGDTQYFGPGTRLTVL.

The chain joins TRBV7-2 to TRBJ2-6, with 8 nucleotides matching TRBD1. V lost 4 bases, J lost 0 bases, and 5 bases stayed unmatched. Looked up from germline, CDR1 is SGHTA and CDR2 is FQGNSA. The CDR3 spans 17 residues. The CDR3 sequence is CASSSGQGLSGANVLTF. The CDR3 DNA reads TGTGCCAGCAGCTCAGGACAGGGCCTCTCTGGGGCCAACGTCCTGACTTTC.

This chain connects TRBV18 to TRBJ1-6, with D unresolved. Germline V lookup: CDR1 KGHSH, CDR2 LQKENI. The CDR3 extends over 14 amino acids. V shed 2 bases and J shed 6 bases, with 8 bases lying between them. The CDR3 protein is CASSPTGSNSPLHF. CDR3 DNA: TGTGCCAGCTCACCAACGGGAAGTAATTCACCCCTCCACTTT.

The chain has TRBV28 and TRBJ1-4; a weak D match, TRBD1 (5 bases). The CDR3 covers 13 residues. Germline V gene lookup returns CDR1 MDHEN and CDR2 SYDVKM. The V end was cut by 8 bases, the J end by 6 bases, with 13 bases between. The CDR3 DNA reads TGTGCCAGCCGAGACAGTATATATGAAAAACTGTTTTTT. Its protein product is CASRDSIYEKLFF.

V is TRBV6-5 and J is TRBJ1-4; 7 bases match TRBD1. CDR1 MNHEY and CDR2 SVGAGI come from the germline V gene. The CDR3 is made up of 14 amino acids. V gave up 5 bases and J gave up 4 bases; unmatched junction bases: 4. CDR3 in DNA: TGTGCCAGCAGTCGACAGGGCTTTAATGAAAAACTGTTTTTT. This gives the protein CASSRQGFNEKLFF.

This clone was recorded a few times. The chain has TRBV7-9 and TRBJ1-1; D remains unclear. Trimming stripped 4 bases from V and 10 bases from J, with 13 bases between. CDR1 and CDR2 (germline): SEHNR, FQNEAQ (reference sequence). The CDR3 covers 12 residues. The CDR3 protein is CASSSLPSGAFF. The CDR3 DNA reads as TGTGCCAGCAGCTCCCTGCCTAGTGGAGCTTTCTTT.

Ten or more counts support this clone. This chain uses TRBV7-2 with TRBJ1-5, with a tentative D call TRBD1 (5 bases). The CDR3 runs to 14 residues. Trimming removed 0 bases from V and 2 bases from J, with 5 bases in between. Germline V gene data show CDR1 as SGHTA and CDR2 as FQGNSA. CDR3 sequence reads: CASSLAGGNQPQHF. The DNA for the CDR3 is TGTGCCAGCAGCTTAGCAGGGGGCAATCAGCCCCAGCATTTT. Looking up the rest from reference TRBV7-2 and TRBJ1-5 gives the full variable domain: GAGVSQSPSNKVTEKGKDVELRCDPISGHTALYWYRQSLGQGLEFLIYFQGNSAPDKSGLPSDRFSAERTGGSVSTLTIQRTQQEDSAVYLCASSLAGGNQPQHFGDGTRLSIL.

V is TRBV10-1 and J is TRBJ1-6; no firm D call. The CDR3 is 15 residues long. Germline V lookup: CDR1 WNHNN, CDR2 SYGVQD (reference sequence). Trimming removed 6 bases at V and 8 bases at J, with 17 bases between. CDR3 protein: CASRRRELSHSPLHF. The CDR3 coding sequence is TGCGCCAGCAGGAGGAGGGAGCTAAGTCATTCACCCCTCCACTTT.

This rearrangement joins TRBV5-4 to TRBJ2-5; 9 nucleotides match TRBD2. Trimming at V came to 4 bases and at J to 5 bases, leaving 12 bases not matched to a gene. Germline CDR1 is SGHNT and CDR2 is YYREEE (reference sequence). The CDR3 has 16 residues. For the CDR3, the DNA is TGTGCCAGCAGCCCTCAGCTAGCGGGAAAGGGTGAGACCCAGTACTTC. It specifies CASSPQLAGKGETQYF.

V is TRBV6-2 or TRBV6-3 and J is TRBJ2-7; no firm D call. This CDR3 contains 15 residues. V was shortened by 0 bases and J by 0 bases, with 9 bases between the two germline ends. Per the germline V gene, CDR1 is MNHEY and CDR2 is SVGEGT. The CDR3 DNA is TGTGCCAGCAGTTACTCCCGTTCGAGCTCCTACGAGCAGTACTTC. Translating it yields CASSYSRSSSYEQYF.

The chain recombines TRBV13 with TRBJ1-1; no definite D call. Trimming took off 3 bases at V and 1 base at J, with 6 bases between the two ends. CDR1 and CDR2 (germline): PRHDT, FYEKMQ (reference sequence). The CDR3 is 13 residues long. The CDR3 loop is CASSFNTNTEAFF. CDR3 in DNA: TGTGCCAGCAGCTTCAACACGAACACTGAAGCTTTCTTT.

The rearrangement joins TRBV3-1 (or the pseudogene TRBV3-2) to TRBJ2-7; 14 nucleotides agree with TRBD2. Losses at the gene ends were 4 bases for V and 7 bases for J; bases not matched to a gene: 18. Germline assignment: CDR1 LGHDT and CDR2 YNNKEL (reference sequence). The CDR3 consists of 19 residues. The DNA for the CDR3 is TGTGCCAGCAGCCCGCAAGGGACTAGCGGGAGAAAAGGGGAGGAAGAGCAGTACTTC. It translates to CASSPQGTSGRKGEEEQYF.

The table lists this clone with a count of one. V is TRBV11-2 and J is TRBJ2-1; 9 bases fit TRBD1. V was pared by 0 bases and J by 6 bases, with 6 bases of the junction left unmatched. Germline CDR1 is SGHAT and CDR2 is FQNNGV. The CDR3 has 16 amino acids. The CDR3 DNA reads as TGTGCCAGCAGCTTAGATCTGGGACAGGGTTCCAATGAGCAGTTCTTC. This sequence encodes CASSLDLGQGSNEQFF.